What follows describes a single T cell receptor beta chain. These data are taken from a study of blood T cell repertoires in COVID-19. Germline V CDR1 and CDR2: LGHDT, YNNKEL (reference sequence). This CDR3 has 15 residues. The V gene end was trimmed by 5 bases and the J gene end by 0 bases; junction bases not matched to a gene: 7. Clones were read by immunoSEQ multiplex PCR, and TCRdb kept only the in-frame ones, dropping some. The table records around 80,000 clones, 65% to 85% of them present only once. The sequencing sample was made of peripheral blood. The clonotype comes from a man over 45 with COVID-19, enrolled during active disease. The chain recombines TRBV3-1 (or the pseudogene TRBV3-2) with TRBJ2-7, with 7 bases lining up with TRBD2. Here the CDR3 reads CASSFSGGGSYEQYF. The CDR3 DNA reads as TGTGCCAGCAGCTTCTCCGGCGGGGGCTCCTACGAGCAGTACTTC.